This is a list of T cell receptor beta chains from one sample in a study of CD8+ T cells in alopecia areata. Clones were read by immunoSEQ multiplex PCR, and TCRdb kept only the in-frame ones, dropping some. The data hold under 70,000 clones, with 95% to 97% observed a single time. Sequenced material: CD8+ T cells sorted from blood, taken at week 0. Receptor source: a human donor with alopecia areata. Both conserved end residues are part of each CDR3. Fields, in order: D gene, V gene, J gene, clone size, CDR3 DNA, CDR3 protein. The D gene is left open where the match is weak. Expanded clones are given a class, and other clones once, few, many or no size at all.

D: NA; V: TRBV4-2; J: TRBJ1-1; size: once; DNA: TGTGCCAGCAGCCAAGGGTCCAACACTGAAGCTTTCTTT; CDR3: CASSQGSNTEAFF
D: NA; V: TRBV29-1; J: TRBJ2-2; size: NA; DNA: TGCAGCGTTGAAGATGGGGGGAACACCGGGGAGCTGTTTTTT; CDR3: CSVEDGGNTGELFF
D: NA; V: TRBV18; J: TRBJ2-5; size: NA; DNA: TGTGCCAGCTCACCATTCCCCGGGGAGGCTGACACCCAGTACTTC; CDR3: CASSPFPGEADTQYF
D: TRBD2; V: TRBV4-3; J: TRBJ2-5; size: NA; DNA: TGCGCCAGCAGCCAAGAACTAGGACTAGCGGTCCAAGAGACCCAGTACTTC; CDR3: CASSQELGLAVQETQYF
D: NA; V: TRBV6-5; J: TRBJ2-3; size: NA; DNA: TGTGCCAGCAGTTACCTCGGTGGGGATACGCAGTATTTT; CDR3: CASSYLGGDTQYF
D: NA; V: TRBV27; J: TRBJ1-1; size: once; DNA: TGTGCCAGCAGTCCTCTCGCTCGGAACACTGAAGCTTTCTTT; CDR3: CASSPLARNTEAFF
D: NA; V: TRBV4-1; J: TRBJ2-7; size: NA; DNA: TGCGCCAGCAGCCGGGGGAGGGGGGCCCACGAGCAGTACTTC; CDR3: CASSRGRGAHEQYF
D: NA; V: TRBV5-6; J: TRBJ2-3; size: NA; DNA: TGTGCCAGCAGCTTGGTGGACCGAGGGGACGATACGCAGTATTTT; CDR3: CASSLVDRGDDTQYF
D: TRBD2; V: TRBV4-2; J: TRBJ2-3; size: once; DNA: TGTGCCAGCAGCCAAGAACTAGCGGGGGCCACAGATACGCAGTATTTT; CDR3: CASSQELAGATDTQYF
D: TRBD1; V: TRBV10-3; J: TRBJ1-1; size: NA; DNA: TGTGCCATCAATTCGGACAGGGGCACTGAAGCTTTCTTT; CDR3: CAINSDRGTEAFF
D: NA; V: TRBV6-5; J: TRBJ2-2; size: NA; DNA: TGTGCCAGCTCCGGGACTTACACCGGGGAGCTGTTTTTT; CDR3: CASSGTYTGELFF
D: TRBD1; V: TRBV7-2; J: TRBJ1-6; size: NA; DNA: TGTGCCAGCAGCTCAGGGGGTAAAGGCACACCCCTCCACTTT; CDR3: CASSSGGKGTPLHF
D: NA; V: TRBV19; J: TRBJ2-2; size: NA; DNA: TGTGCCAGTCGGGTGGGGGCCCACACCGGGGAGCTGTTTTTT; CDR3: CASRVGAHTGELFF
D: NA; V: TRBV4-1; J: TRBJ2-3; size: NA; DNA: TGCGCCAGCAGCCAAGAGGAAGGCGCAGGGTACCCGTATTTT; CDR3: CASSQEEGAGYPYF
D: NA; V: TRBV7-6; J: TRBJ2-6; size: NA; DNA: TGTGCCAGCGCGGCCGGGGTACCCGGGGCCAACGTCCTGACTTTC; CDR3: CASAAGVPGANVLTF
D: TRBD1; V: TRBV6-5; J: TRBJ1-4; size: once; DNA: TGTGCCAGCAGTTACACAGGGGGCCGGGAAAAACTGTTTTTT; CDR3: CASSYTGGREKLFF
D: NA; V: TRBV9; J: TRBJ2-1; size: NA; DNA: TGTGCCAGCAGCCAGGGGGGCTCAACGAATGAGCAGTTCTTC; CDR3: CASSQGGSTNEQFF
D: NA; V: TRBV7-2; J: TRBJ2-5; size: NA; DNA: TGTGCCAGCAGCCCCAGGGGCGACTGGGGGGAGACCCAGTACTTC; CDR3: CASSPRGDWGETQYF
D: TRBD1; V: TRBV4-3; J: TRBJ2-1; size: NA; DNA: TGCGCCAGCAGATCAGGGGGCCGCGATGAGCAGTTCTTC; CDR3: CASRSGGRDEQFF
D: TRBD1; V: TRBV5-6; J: TRBJ2-7; size: NA; DNA: TGTGCCAGCAATGACCGGGACAGACGTACCTACGAGCAGTACTTC; CDR3: CASNDRDRRTYEQYF
D: NA; V: TRBV6-5; J: TRBJ2-2; size: NA; DNA: TGTGCCAGCAGTTTACGGGAAGCCGGGGAGCTGTTTTTT; CDR3: CASSLREAGELFF
D: NA; V: TRBV13; J: TRBJ2-3; size: NA; DNA: TGTGCCAGCAGCTTAGGGCGGGCGGATACGCAGTATTTT; CDR3: CASSLGRADTQYF
D: NA; V: TRBV29-1; J: TRBJ2-5; size: NA; DNA: TGCAGCGTTGAAGGAGACGGGGAAGAGACCCAGTACTTC; CDR3: CSVEGDGEETQYF
D: NA; V: TRBV7-2; J: TRBJ2-4; size: NA; DNA: TGTGCCAGCAGCTTAGCTTGGGACCACCCGATTCAGTACTTC; CDR3: CASSLAWDHPIQYF
D: NA; V: TRBV27; J: TRBJ1-1; size: NA; DNA: TGTGCCAGCAGTCCAACTACAGGGTATAATGAAGCTTTCTTT; CDR3: CASSPTTGYNEAFF
D: NA; V: TRBV30; J: TRBJ2-7; size: once; DNA: TGTGCCTGGGGGATGGGGGTCTCCTACGAGCAGTACTTC; CDR3: CAWGMGVSYEQYF
D: TRBD1; V: TRBV4-1; J: TRBJ2-2; size: NA; DNA: TGCGCCAGCAGCCAGGGACAGGGAACCACCGGGGAGCTGTTTTTT; CDR3: CASSQGQGTTGELFF
D: NA; V: TRBV4-3; J: TRBJ2-1; size: NA; DNA: TGCGCCAGCAGCCAAGCCCTACAAAGCTCCTACAATGAGCAGTTCTTC; CDR3: CASSQALQSSYNEQFF
D: NA; V: TRBV9; J: TRBJ2-7; size: NA; DNA: TGTGCCAGCAGCGTAGGCGGGGGCAACGAGCAGTACTTC; CDR3: CASSVGGGNEQYF